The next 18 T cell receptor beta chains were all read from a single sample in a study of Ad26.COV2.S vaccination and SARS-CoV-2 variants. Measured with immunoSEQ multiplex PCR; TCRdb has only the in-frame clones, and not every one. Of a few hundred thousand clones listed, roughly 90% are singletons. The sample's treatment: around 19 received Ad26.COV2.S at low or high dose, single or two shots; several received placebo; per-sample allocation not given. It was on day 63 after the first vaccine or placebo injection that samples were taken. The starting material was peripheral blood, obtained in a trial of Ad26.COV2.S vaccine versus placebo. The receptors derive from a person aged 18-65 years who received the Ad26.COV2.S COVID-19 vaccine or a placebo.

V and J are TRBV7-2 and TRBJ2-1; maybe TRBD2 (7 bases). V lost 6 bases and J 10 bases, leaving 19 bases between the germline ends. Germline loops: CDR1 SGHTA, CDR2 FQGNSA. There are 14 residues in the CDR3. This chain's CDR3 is CASSTIRGAWEQFF. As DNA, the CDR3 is TGTGCCAGCAGTACAATCCGGGGGGCCTGGGAGCAGTTCTTC.

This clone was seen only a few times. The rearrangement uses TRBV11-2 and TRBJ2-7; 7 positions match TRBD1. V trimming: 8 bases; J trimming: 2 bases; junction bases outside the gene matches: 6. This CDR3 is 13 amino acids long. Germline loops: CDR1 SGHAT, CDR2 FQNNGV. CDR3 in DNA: TGTGCCAGCCACAAGACAGGGACCTACGAGCAGTACTTC. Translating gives CASHKTGTYEQYF.

The CDR3 region has the DNA TGTGCCAGCAGTGACGCGGCAGGGGGTAACGAGCAGTACTTC. Its protein product is CASSDAAGGNEQYF. The genes are TRBV6-4 and TRBJ2-7, with 7 positions matching TRBD1. The V segment lost 2 bases and the J segment 5 bases; nucleotides outside the gene matches: 6. Germline CDR1 reads MRHNA; CDR2 reads SNTAGT. The CDR3 sequence is 14 residues long.

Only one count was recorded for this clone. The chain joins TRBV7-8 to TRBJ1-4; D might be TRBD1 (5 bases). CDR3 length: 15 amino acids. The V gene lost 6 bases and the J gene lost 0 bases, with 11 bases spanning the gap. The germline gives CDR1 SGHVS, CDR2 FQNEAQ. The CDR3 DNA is TGTGCCAGCAGGGCGAGGGGTGCAACTAATGAAAAACTGTTTTTT. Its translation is CASRARGATNEKLFF.

The CDR3 DNA reads as TGTGCCAGCAGCTTCAGGCTAGCCACGGGGCCTTACAATGAGCAGTTCTTC. Translated: CASSFRLATGPYNEQFF. The rearrangement joins TRBV5-5 to TRBJ2-1; possibly TRBD1 or TRBD2 for D (5 bases each). Between the trimmed V and J ends, which lost 2 bases and 4 bases, there was a span of 19 bases. This CDR3 is 17 amino acids long. Germline values: CDR1 SGHKS, CDR2 YYEKEE (reference sequence).

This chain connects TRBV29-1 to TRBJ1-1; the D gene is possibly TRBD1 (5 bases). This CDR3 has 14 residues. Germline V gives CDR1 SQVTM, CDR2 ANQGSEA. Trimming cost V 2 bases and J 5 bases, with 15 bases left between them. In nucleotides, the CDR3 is TGCAGCGTTGAAAGACCCCCGAGGGGAACTGAAGCTTTCTTT. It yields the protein CSVERPPRGTEAFF.

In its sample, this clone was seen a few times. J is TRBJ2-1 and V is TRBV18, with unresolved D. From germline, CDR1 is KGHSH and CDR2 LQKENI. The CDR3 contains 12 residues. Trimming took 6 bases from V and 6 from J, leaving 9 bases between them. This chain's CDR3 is CASSGSANEQFF. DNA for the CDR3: TGTGCCAGCTCCGGATCCGCCAATGAGCAGTTCTTC.

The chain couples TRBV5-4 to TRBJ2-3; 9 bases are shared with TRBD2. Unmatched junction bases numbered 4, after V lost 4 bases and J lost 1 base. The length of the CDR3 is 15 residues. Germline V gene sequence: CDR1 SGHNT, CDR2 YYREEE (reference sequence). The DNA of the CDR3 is TGTGCCAGCAGCGCGGGGGGGGTGGGCACAGATACGCAGTATTTT. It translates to CASSAGGVGTDTQYF.

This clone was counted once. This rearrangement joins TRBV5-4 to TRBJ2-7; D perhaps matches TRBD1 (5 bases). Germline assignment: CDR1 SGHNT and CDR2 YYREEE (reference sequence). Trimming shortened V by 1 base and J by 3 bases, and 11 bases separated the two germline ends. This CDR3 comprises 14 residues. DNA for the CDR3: TGTGCCAGCAGCTTGTCAGGGTCGATCTACGAGCAGTACTTC. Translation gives CASSLSGSIYEQYF.

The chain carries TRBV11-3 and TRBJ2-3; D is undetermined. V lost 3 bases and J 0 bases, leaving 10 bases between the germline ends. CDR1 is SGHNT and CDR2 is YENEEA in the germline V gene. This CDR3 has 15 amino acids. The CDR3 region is CASSFGDLSTDTQYF. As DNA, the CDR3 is TGTGCCAGCAGCTTTGGGGATCTTAGCACAGATACGCAGTATTTT.

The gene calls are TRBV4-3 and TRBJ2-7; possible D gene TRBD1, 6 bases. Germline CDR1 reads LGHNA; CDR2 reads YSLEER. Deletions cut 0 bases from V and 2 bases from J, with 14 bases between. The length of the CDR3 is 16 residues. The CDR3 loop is CASSQEKQGIAYEQYF. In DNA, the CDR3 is TGCGCCAGCAGCCAAGAAAAACAGGGAATCGCCTACGAGCAGTACTTC.

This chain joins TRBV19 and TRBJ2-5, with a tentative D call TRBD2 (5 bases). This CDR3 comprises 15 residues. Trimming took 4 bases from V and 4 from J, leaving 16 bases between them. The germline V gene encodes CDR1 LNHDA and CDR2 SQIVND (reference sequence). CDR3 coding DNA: TGTGCCAGTAGTAGGAACCGGGGTAGCCGAGAGACCCAGTACTTC. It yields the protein CASSRNRGSRETQYF.

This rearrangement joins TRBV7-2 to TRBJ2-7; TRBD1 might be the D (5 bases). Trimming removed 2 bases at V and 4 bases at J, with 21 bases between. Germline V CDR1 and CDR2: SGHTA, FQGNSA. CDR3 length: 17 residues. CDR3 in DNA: TGTGCCAGCAGCTTAAAAGAGGTGGGGTTCCCAGGGTACGAGCAGTACTTC. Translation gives CASSLKEVGFPGYEQYF. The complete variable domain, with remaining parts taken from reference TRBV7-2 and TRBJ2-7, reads GAGVSQSPSNKVTEKGKDVELRCDPISGHTALYWYRQSLGQGLEFLIYFQGNSAPDKSGLPSDRFSAERTGGSVSTLTIQRTQQEDSAVYLCASSLKEVGFPGYEQYFGPGTRLTVT.

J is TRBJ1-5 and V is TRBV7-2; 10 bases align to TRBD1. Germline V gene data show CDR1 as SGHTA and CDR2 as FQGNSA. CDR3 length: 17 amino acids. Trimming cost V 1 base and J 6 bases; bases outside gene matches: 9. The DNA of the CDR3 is TGTGCCAGCAGCTTAGGGATGGTGGGACAGGGGAGTCAGCCCCAGCATTTT. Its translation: CASSLGMVGQGSQPQHF.

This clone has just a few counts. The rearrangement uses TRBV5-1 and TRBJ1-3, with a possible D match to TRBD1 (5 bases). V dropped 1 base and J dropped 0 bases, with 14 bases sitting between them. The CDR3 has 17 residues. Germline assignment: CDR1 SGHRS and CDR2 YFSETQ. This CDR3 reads CASSLPGGRASGNTIYF. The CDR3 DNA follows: TGCGCCAGCAGCTTGCCGGGTGGCAGGGCCTCTGGAAACACCATATATTTT.

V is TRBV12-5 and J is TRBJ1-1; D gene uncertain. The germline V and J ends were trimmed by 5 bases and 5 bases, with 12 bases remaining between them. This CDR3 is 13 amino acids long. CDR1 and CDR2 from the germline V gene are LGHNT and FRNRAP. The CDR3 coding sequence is TGTGCTAGTGGTCCGGGCCCCAAGACTGAAGCTTTCTTT. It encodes CASGPGPKTEAFF.

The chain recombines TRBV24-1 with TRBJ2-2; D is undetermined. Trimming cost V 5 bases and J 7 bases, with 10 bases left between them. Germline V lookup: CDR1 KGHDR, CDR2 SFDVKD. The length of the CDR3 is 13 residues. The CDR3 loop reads CATSVGISGELFF. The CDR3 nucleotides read TGTGCCACCAGTGTGGGGATCAGCGGGGAGCTGTTTTTT.

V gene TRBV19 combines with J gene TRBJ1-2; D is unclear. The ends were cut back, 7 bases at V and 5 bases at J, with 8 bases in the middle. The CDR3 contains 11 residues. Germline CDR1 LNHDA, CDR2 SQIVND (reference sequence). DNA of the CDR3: TGTGCCAGTATTGGAGCTTATGGCTACACCTTC. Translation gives CASIGAYGYTF.